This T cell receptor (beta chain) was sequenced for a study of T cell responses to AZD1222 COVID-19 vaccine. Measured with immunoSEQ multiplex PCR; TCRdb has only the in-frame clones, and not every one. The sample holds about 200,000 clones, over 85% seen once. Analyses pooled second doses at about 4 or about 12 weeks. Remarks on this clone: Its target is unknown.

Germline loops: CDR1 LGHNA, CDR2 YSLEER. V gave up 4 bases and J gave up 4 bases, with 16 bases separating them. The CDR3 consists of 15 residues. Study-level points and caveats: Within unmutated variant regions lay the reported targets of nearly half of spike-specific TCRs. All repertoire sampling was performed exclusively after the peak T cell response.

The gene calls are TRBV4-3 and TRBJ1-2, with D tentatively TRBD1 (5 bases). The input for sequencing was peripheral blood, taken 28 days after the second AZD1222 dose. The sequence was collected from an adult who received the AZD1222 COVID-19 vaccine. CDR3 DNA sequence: TGCGCCAGCAGCCCCCCAGGTTCGGGGGTCTATGGCTACACCTTC. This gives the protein CASSPPGSGVYGYTF.